This T cell receptor beta chain was sequenced for a study of blood T cell repertoires in COVID-19 (dated by TCRdb to the early 2020s). Background for the entire study: Collaborator samples came from the United States, Italy and Spain and covered acute and convalescent phases of COVID-19. The prospective study material was composed of cDNA or gDNA derived from T cells, B-cell-depleted T cells, or PBMCs. Deeply sampled blood TCRbeta repertoires from subjects exposed to, actively infected with, or recovered from COVID-19 were included in the dataset. The repertoires were released in a freely available public database intended as a resource for research on the immune response to SARS-CoV-2. The samples were drawn from the first 160 participants of the ongoing ImmuneRACE study and from more than 1,000 subjects provided by 6 global collaborators. Sample metadata almost always included a de-identified subject ID, COVID-19 status, age in years and sex. HLA class I and class II types, where available, came from metadata supplied by the sample provider rather than from assay-based typing. The paper's findings and limits, for the study overall: How much clinical and demographic metadata was included differed by source and by participant, and the metadata was provided uncurated.

The collaborating institutions used their own protocols to collect whole blood in K2EDTA tubes. For TCRbeta analysis, collaborators shipped samples as frozen whole blood, isolated PBMCs, or DNA extracted from either of those sample types. Trimming at the junction amounts to 4 bases on V and 0 bases on J, and the germline ends lie 12 bases apart. The germline V gene supplies CDR1 SGDLS and CDR2 YYNGEE. Its CDR3 holds 15 amino acids, cysteine through phenylalanine. Only the CDR3 portion is preserved as DNA: 45 bases, with reading frame beginning at the first base. TCRbeta CDR3 regions were amplified from genomic DNA by means of the immunoSEQ Assay, a bias-controlled multiplex PCR. From the authors' description of their analysis: The number of nucleated cells in each sample was estimated from the amplification of reference gene primers within the assay. To quantify the absolute abundance of each unique TCRbeta CDR3 rearrangement, sequence reads were collapsed and filtered. For each sample, productive Simpson clonality was calculated as the square root of Simpson's diversity index across productive rearrangements. Not all clones reach the TCRdb copy of this immuneACCESS table, which keeps in-frame sequences only. Checked studies attribute under half of the gap to unresolved V genes and leave the rest unexplained. That table furnishes V, J and clone size, whereas the DNA furnished D and trimming. This sample lists about 91,000 clones; about four fifths were detected once. The ten largest clonotypes hold 9.8% of the sample.

About this clone: There is no known antigen for this receptor. No much larger clone exists at a distance of one base, and base qualities are not known.

The sequence joins TRBV9 to TRBJ2-3; the D gene is perhaps TRBD1, on 5 matching bases. This TCR came from a woman over 75 with acute or convalescent COVID-19. Sequenced input: peripheral blood. The sequence in DNA is TGTGCCAGCAGCCCACTGACAGCCAGCACAGATACGCAGTATTTT. This sequence encodes CASSPLTASTDTQYF.